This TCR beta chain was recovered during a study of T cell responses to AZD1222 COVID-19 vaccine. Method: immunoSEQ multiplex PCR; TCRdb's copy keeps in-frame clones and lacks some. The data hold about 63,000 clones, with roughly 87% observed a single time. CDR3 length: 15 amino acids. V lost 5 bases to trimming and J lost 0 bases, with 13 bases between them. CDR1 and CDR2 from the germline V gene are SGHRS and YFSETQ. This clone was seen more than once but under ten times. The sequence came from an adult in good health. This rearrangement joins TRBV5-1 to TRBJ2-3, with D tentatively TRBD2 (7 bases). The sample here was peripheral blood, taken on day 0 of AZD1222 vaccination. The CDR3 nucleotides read TGCGCCAGCAGGGGAGGGGGTGCTAGCACAGATACGCAGTATTTT. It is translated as CASRGGGASTDTQYF. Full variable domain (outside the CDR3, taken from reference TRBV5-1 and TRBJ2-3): KAGVTQTPRYLIKTRGQQVTLSCSPISGHRSVSWYQQTPGQGLQFLFEYFSETQRNKGNFPGRFSGRQFSNSRSEMNVSTLELGDSALYLCASRGGGASTDTQYFGPGTRLTVL.